This TCR beta chain was sequenced during a study of T cells in Graves' hyperthyroidism and ophthalmopathy. Study-level information: Upon initial diagnosis and before any treatment, peripheral blood was collected.

General study findings and limits: The model's output predicted ophthalmopathy at a median of 6.5 months prior to onset.

Many counts were recorded for this clonotype. Its antigen remains unknown. What was amplified from RNA transcripts were TCR beta CDR3 regions. The TCR CDR3 first-round RT-PCR relied on the HTBI primer set. TCRdb re-derived calls from the multiplex PCR reads in MiXCR, one entry per CDR3 protein. The table has 620,000 or so distinct CDR3 sequences, around 15% seen once. V was cut by 1 base and J by 8 bases, with 12 bases left in between. Germline CDR1 is SGHNT and CDR2 is YENEEA. The CDR3 length is 14 residues. The chain is built from TRBV11-3 and TRBJ2-4; D might be TRBD1 (5 bases). Sample: blood. The sequence was collected from a woman aged 45-60 years with Graves' ophthalmopathy. The CDR3 reads CASSLVRAGDIQYF. For the CDR3, the DNA is TGTGCCAGCAGCTTAGTCAGGGCTGGGGACATTCAGTACTTC.